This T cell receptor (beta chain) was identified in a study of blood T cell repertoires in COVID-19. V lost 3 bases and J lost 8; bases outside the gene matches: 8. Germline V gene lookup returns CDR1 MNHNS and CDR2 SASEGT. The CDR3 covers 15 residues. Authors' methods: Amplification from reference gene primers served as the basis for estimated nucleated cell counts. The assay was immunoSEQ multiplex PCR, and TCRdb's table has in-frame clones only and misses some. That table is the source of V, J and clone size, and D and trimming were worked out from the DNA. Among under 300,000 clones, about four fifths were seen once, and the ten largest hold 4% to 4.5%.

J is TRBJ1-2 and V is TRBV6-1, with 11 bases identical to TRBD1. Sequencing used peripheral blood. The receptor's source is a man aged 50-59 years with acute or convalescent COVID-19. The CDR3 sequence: CASSDGTGGPRGYTF. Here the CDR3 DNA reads TGTGCCAGCAGTGACGGGACAGGGGGTCCTCGGGGCTACACCTTC.